This TCR beta chain comes out of a study of T cells after yellow fever vaccination. Background on the study: Researchers used SMART-Seq v4 Ultra Low Input to prepare fractions that had low cell numbers.

MiXCR, applied by TCRdb to the 5' RACE reads, yields one record per CDR3 protein. There are 55,000 or so distinct CDR3 sequences in the sample; around 6.7% occur only once, and around 24% lies in the top ten. Comments on this clonotype: At one end the junction does not follow the germline gene, possibly because of a read error.

Per the germline V gene, CDR1 is MNHEY and CDR2 is SVGEGT. The CDR3 contains 11 residues. This sample comprised CD8+ T cells not binding an NS4B(214-222) dextramer, sorted from PBMCs, obtained roughly 45 days after the first yellow fever vaccination. This chain links TRBV6-2 or TRBV6-3 with TRBJ2-1, with D hard to call. The origin of this receptor is a young man who received the YFV17D yellow fever vaccine. The CDR3 DNA follows: TGTGCCAGCAGCCCGATGTTTGAGCTGTTCTTC. Protein: CASSPMFELFF.